The source of this T cell receptor beta chain is a study of control samples from healthy donors and cancer patients (dated by TCRdb to the early 2020s). The library was made by the immunoSEQ multiplex PCR assay. Here the immuneACCESS table is served through TCRdb, limited to in-frame sequences with V and J called. Missing clones are a known gap in these copies; in checked studies unresolved V genes cover under half, and the rest lacks a known reason. This sample has roughly 92,000 clones in its table, and approximately 86% of those were observed once. Together, the top ten hold 1.3% of the sample. On this clone: It lacks a known antigen. No base quality information exists; no much larger clone differs at one position.

Between the V and J ends, shortened by 8 bases and 10 bases respectively, the junction contains 16 bases. CDR1 and CDR2 were assigned from the germline V gene as MNHEY and SVGAGI. The CDR3 covers 12 residues, taking in both the cysteine and the phenylalanine. The entry retains the CDR3 DNA only, 36 bases that are in frame from base 1. The sample consisted of blood. The receptor's source is a woman aged 45-59 years in good health. The chain is made from TRBV6-5 and TRBJ2-3; the best D guess is TRBD1, with 6 bases matching. This receptor has the CDR3 CASGQGSQSQYF. In nucleotides, the sequence is TGTGCCAGCGGGCAGGGGAGTCAGTCGCAGTATTTT.